The 21 T cell receptor beta chains listed next were all sequenced from one sample in a study of blood T cells in healthy people across ages (dated by TCRdb to 2013 to 2016). Library creation used 5' RACE. Reads for this sample came from an Illumina HiSeq 2500. A second PCR of roughly 7 to 12 cycles was run with a J-beta primer mix and a sample-barcoded 5' primer. TCRdb reanalyzed the raw reads on its own, using fastp at Q25 for trimming and MiXCR for clone calling, and kept in-frame beta chains. Entries that share a CDR3 protein sequence are merged under the most common genes and DNA. Within this sample are 630,000 or so distinct CDR3 sequences, with about 30% of them counted one time only. In total, the top ten clones hold 15% to 19% of the sample. The sample taken for sequencing was blood. Receptors were obtained from a woman older than 75 in good health.

Points on this clonotype: A much bigger clone sits one base away, suggesting this may be a read error. CDR3 in DNA: TGTGCCAGCAGAGCATCGGGGCAAACCTACGAGCAGTTCTTC. This translates into CASRASGQTYEQFF. The chain uses TRBV28 and TRBJ2-1; D might be TRBD1 or TRBD2, each matching 5 bases. Germline V gene sequence: CDR1 MDHEN, CDR2 SYDVKM. The CDR3 is 14 amino acids. The ends were cut back, 6 bases at V and 10 bases at J, with 19 bases in the middle.

In regard to this clonotype: This may arise from a read error, as a much more abundant clone is one base away. The V gene is TRBV7-2, the J gene TRBJ2-5, with a tentative D call TRBD2 (6 bases). Germline CDR1 SGHTA, CDR2 FQGNSA. V was pared by 5 bases and J by 4 bases, with 20 bases between. This CDR3 is built from 16 residues. CDR3 nucleotides: TGTGCCAGCAGCCCGAGGACTAACATAAATGGAGAGACCCAGTACTTC. Translation gives CASSPRTNINGETQYF.

This clonotype has ten or more counts. This may be a read error: a much more frequent sequence differs by one nucleotide. The chain has TRBV20-1 and TRBJ2-3; D not certain. The CDR3 covers 11 residues. Germline-derived CDR1 and CDR2 are DFQATT and SNEGSKA (reference sequence). CDR3 region: CRAESADTQYF. In nucleotides, the CDR3 is TGCAGGGCCGAGAGTGCGGATACGCAGTATTTT.

This clonotype was observed a handful of times. The genes are TRBV6-5 and TRBJ1-2; no clear D. Germline CDR1 MNHEY, CDR2 SVGAGI. V was clipped by 0 bases and J by 8 bases, with 16 bases between them. The CDR3 has 15 residues. This CDR3 reads CASSYSRNLGWGYTF. The CDR3 DNA sequence: TGTGCCAGCAGTTACTCGAGGAATTTAGGGTGGGGCTACACCTTC.

This clonotype appeared many times. The V and J genes are TRBV6-5 and TRBJ2-3, with D possibly TRBD2 on 7 matching bases. Germline V CDR1 and CDR2: MNHEY, SVGAGI. This CDR3 has 14 amino acids. V lost 6 bases and J 2 bases, leaving 12 bases between the germline ends. For the CDR3, the DNA is TGTGCCAGCAGCGCGGGGGCCCCCACAGATACGCAGTATTTT. Translation: CASSAGAPTDTQYF.

The chain links TRBV7-8 to TRBJ2-7; D not certain. The CDR3 is 13 residues long. Trimming cost V 5 bases and J 0 bases, with 8 bases left between them. Germline V lookup: CDR1 SGHVS, CDR2 FQNEAQ. This chain's CDR3 is CASSVEASYEQYF. The CDR3 DNA reads TGTGCCAGCAGCGTCGAGGCCTCCTACGAGCAGTACTTC.

At least ten counts were recorded for this clonotype. This chain connects TRBV7-9 to TRBJ1-6; 9 bases line up with TRBD1. Per the germline V gene, CDR1 is SEHNR and CDR2 is FQNEAQ (reference sequence). After removal of 5 bases from V and 7 bases from J, the junction contained 9 bases not matched to a gene. The CDR3 consists of 16 residues. CDR3 in DNA: TGTGCCAGCAGCGCTCGACGAGGACAGGGGAATTCACCCCTCCACTTT. This gives the protein CASSARRGQGNSPLHF.

There are a few counts of this clonotype. The V and J genes are TRBV18 and TRBJ2-3, with 10 bases matching TRBD1. The V segment lost 6 bases and the J segment 3 bases; nucleotides outside the gene matches: 12. Germline CDR1 reads KGHSH; CDR2 reads LQKENI. The CDR3 totals 17 residues. DNA for the CDR3: TGTGCCAGCTCCCAAACTTCCCTGGGACAGGGGACAGATACGCAGTATTTT. It is translated as CASSQTSLGQGTDTQYF.

Ten or more counts support this clonotype. V usage is TRBV20-1 and J usage is TRBJ2-7; 8 positions agree with TRBD1. The trim removed 6 bases at V and 0 bases at J, leaving 10 bases unmatched. The germline V gene has CDR1 DFQATT and CDR2 SNEGSKA (reference sequence). The CDR3 covers 15 residues. The CDR3: CSAPIRTGLSYEQYF. The CDR3 region has the DNA TGCAGTGCACCGATCCGGACAGGGCTCTCCTACGAGCAGTACTTC.

Of note for this clonotype: A read error is possible here, since a much larger clone lies one base away. This sequence joins TRBV7-2 and TRBJ1-4; D is unresolved. Germline V CDR1 and CDR2: SGHTA, FQGNSA. The CDR3 has 13 residues. Written as DNA, the CDR3 is TGTGCCAGCCATGTACGACTGGGCGAAAAACCGTTTTTT. Its translation: CASHVRLGEKPFF.

This clonotype was recorded at least ten times. The chain combines TRBV30 with TRBJ1-2, with D unclear. V shed 0 bases and J shed 7 bases, with 15 bases lying between them. CDR1 and CDR2 (germline): GTSNPN, SVGIG (reference sequence). The CDR3 covers 14 residues. The CDR3 reads CAWSVSGLVPGYTF. The CDR3 nucleotides are TGTGCCTGGAGTGTATCCGGGCTAGTACCTGGCTACACCTTC.

The chain combines TRBV12-3 or TRBV12-4 with TRBJ1-1, with D uncertain. V was cut by 3 bases and J by 3 bases, with 14 bases left in between. The length of the CDR3 is 15 residues. The CDR3 reads CASSFEKTWDTEAFF. CDR3 nucleotide sequence: TGTGCCAGCAGTTTTGAGAAGACGTGGGACACTGAAGCTTTCTTT.

This clonotype was observed at least ten times. This chain uses TRBV7-2 with TRBJ1-3, with D perhaps TRBD1 (5 bases). The germline gives CDR1 SGHTA, CDR2 FQGNSA. Trimming cost V 1 base and J 0 bases, with 10 bases left between them. CDR3 size: 16 residues. The CDR3 loop is CASSLEGRSSGNTIYF. As DNA, the CDR3 is TGTGCCAGCAGCTTAGAGGGGCGGAGCTCTGGAAACACCATATATTTT.

This clonotype came up many times. The rearrangement uses TRBV5-1 and TRBJ1-1; 8 bases are shared with TRBD1. With V trimmed by 4 bases and J by 1 base, 6 bases remained unmatched. Germline V lookup: CDR1 SGHRS, CDR2 YFSETQ. The CDR3 is 15 residues long. CDR3 bases: TGCGCCAGCAGCAGCCGACAGGGGCGGAACACTGAAGCTTTCTTT. Translation gives CASSSRQGRNTEAFF.

This clonotype has ten or more counts. The chain links TRBV3-1 to TRBJ2-1; D is unresolved. Germline V gives CDR1 LGHDT, CDR2 YNNKEL (reference sequence). V was pared by 1 base and J by 8 bases, with 9 bases between. CDR3 size: 13 residues. The CDR3 is CASSQGSRDEQFF. Written as DNA, the CDR3 is TGTGCCAGCAGCCAAGGCAGCCGCGATGAGCAGTTCTTC.

This clonotype was counted a single time. The chain employs TRBV18 and TRBJ2-7, with 11 positions matching TRBD1. The CDR3 consists of 16 residues. Germline CDR1 and CDR2: KGHSH and LQKENI. With V trimmed by 7 bases and J by 7 bases, 15 bases remained unmatched. CDR3 in DNA: TGTGCCAGCTTACTACTGGGACAGGGGGGCTACAATGAGCAGTACTTC. It is translated as CASLLLGQGGYNEQYF.

This clonotype occurred many times. Here the CDR3 DNA reads TGTGCCAGCAGCCAAGGATCCCACGAGCAGTACTTC. Amino acids: CASSQGSHEQYF. The rearrangement uses TRBV3-1 and TRBJ2-7; D is unresolved. Germline loops: CDR1 LGHDT, CDR2 YNNKEL (reference sequence). The length of the CDR3 is 12 residues. With 1 base removed from V and 5 bases from J, the gap between germline ends came to 6 bases.

This clonotype was seen many times. The chain combines TRBV6-5 with TRBJ2-5; 11 nucleotides line up with TRBD2. This CDR3 spans 13 amino acids. Germline assignment: CDR1 MNHEY and CDR2 SVGAGI. V dropped 5 bases and J dropped 7; count of bases not matched to a gene: 3. Here the CDR3 reads CASSGGTSGTQYF. The CDR3 DNA sequence: TGTGCCAGCAGTGGAGGGACTAGCGGGACCCAGTACTTC.

The sample holds a few counts of this clonotype. The chain has TRBV20-1 and TRBJ2-1, with D possibly called TRBD1 or TRBD2 (5 bases each). With 4 bases removed from V and 0 bases from J, the gap between germline ends came to 19 bases. Germline V gene data show CDR1 as DFQATT and CDR2 as SNEGSKA (reference sequence). CDR3 size: 17 residues. CDR3 in amino acids: CSATPTTGPGSYNEQFF. Here the CDR3 DNA reads TGCAGTGCTACTCCGACAACGGGGCCGGGCTCCTACAATGAGCAGTTCTTC.

The V and J genes are TRBV20-1 and TRBJ2-7; 13 bases fit TRBD2. The CDR3 has 16 amino acids. After removal of 6 bases from V and 2 bases from J, the junction contained 10 bases not matched to a gene. Germline CDR1 reads DFQATT; CDR2 reads SNEGSKA (reference sequence). The CDR3 loop is CSANRLTSGRTYEQYF. CDR3 in DNA: TGCAGTGCAAATCGTTTGACTAGCGGGAGGACCTACGAGCAGTACTTC.

This clonotype was recorded only once. V and J are TRBV20-1 and TRBJ2-1; unclear D gene. CDR3 length: 14 amino acids. Germline V gives CDR1 DFQATT, CDR2 SNEGSKA (reference sequence). The V and J ends lost 5 bases and 10 bases respectively, with 21 bases between them. The CDR3 loop is CSARLDGSAYEQFF. The CDR3 region has the DNA TGCAGTGCTCGATTAGACGGTTCGGCCTACGAGCAGTTCTTC.